This T cell receptor beta chain stems from a study of T cells in Graves' hyperthyroidism and ophthalmopathy. The CDR3 runs 14 residues. CDR1 is MNHNS and CDR2 is SASEGT in the germline V gene. The V end lost 7 bases, the J end lost 1 base, and 13 bases lay between the germline ends. RNA transcripts provided the source from which TCR beta CDR3 regions were amplified. Researchers ran a first-round RT-PCR on the TCR CDR3 using the HTBI primer set. TCRdb called the multiplex PCR reads again in MiXCR, with one record for every CDR3 protein. The table has hundreds of thousands of distinct CDR3 sequences, over 11% seen once. Diagnostic decisions used clinical symptoms, serum thyroxine and TRAb, thyroid ultrasound and orbital computed tomography.

The specimen was blood. The receptor was derived from a woman aged 30 to 39 with Graves' hyperthyroidism that later progressed to Graves' ophthalmopathy. The chain combines TRBV6-1 with TRBJ1-1; unclear D gene. The CDR3 loop reads CASKERLSNTEAFF. The CDR3 nucleotides are TGTGCCAGCAAAGAACGACTCTCGAACACTGAAGCTTTCTTT.